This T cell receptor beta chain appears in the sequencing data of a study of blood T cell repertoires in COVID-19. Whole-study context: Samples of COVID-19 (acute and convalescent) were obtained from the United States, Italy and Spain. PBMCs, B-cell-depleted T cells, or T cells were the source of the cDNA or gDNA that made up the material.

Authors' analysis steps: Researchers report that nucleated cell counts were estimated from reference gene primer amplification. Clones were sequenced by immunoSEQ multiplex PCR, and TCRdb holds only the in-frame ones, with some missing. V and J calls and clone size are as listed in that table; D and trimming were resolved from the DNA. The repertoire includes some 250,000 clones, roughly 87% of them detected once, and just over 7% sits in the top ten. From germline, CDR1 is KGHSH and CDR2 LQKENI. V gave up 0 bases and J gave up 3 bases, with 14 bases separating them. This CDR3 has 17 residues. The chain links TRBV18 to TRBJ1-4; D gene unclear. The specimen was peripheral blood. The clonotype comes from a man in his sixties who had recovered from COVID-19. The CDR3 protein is CASSPPRRPGSNEKLFF. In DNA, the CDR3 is TGTGCCAGCTCACCACCCCGCCGGCCCGGGTCTAATGAAAAACTGTTTTTT.